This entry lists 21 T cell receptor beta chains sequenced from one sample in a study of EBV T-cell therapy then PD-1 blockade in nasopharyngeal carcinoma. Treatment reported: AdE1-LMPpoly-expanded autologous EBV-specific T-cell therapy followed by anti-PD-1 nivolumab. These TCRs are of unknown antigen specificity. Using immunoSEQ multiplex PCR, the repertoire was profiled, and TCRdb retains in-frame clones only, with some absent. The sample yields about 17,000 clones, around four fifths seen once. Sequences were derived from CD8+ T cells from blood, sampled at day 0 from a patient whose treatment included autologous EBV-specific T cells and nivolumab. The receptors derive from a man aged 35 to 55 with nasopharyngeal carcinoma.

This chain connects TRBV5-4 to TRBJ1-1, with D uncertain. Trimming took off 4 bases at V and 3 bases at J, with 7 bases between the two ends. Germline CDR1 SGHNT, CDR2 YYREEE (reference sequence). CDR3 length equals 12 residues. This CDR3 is CASSHTHTEAFF. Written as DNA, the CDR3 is TGTGCCAGCAGCCACACACACACTGAAGCTTTCTTT.

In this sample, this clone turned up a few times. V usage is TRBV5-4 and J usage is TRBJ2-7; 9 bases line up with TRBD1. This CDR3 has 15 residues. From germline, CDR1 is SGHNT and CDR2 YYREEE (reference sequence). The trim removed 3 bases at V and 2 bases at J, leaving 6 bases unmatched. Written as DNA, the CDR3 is TGTGCCAGCAGCTCACCGGGACAGGGTACCTACGAGCAGTACTTC. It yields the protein CASSSPGQGTYEQYF.

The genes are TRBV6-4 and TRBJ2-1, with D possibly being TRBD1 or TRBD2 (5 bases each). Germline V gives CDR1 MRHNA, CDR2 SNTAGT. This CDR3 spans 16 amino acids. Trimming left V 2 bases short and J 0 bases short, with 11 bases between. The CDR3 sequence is CASSDEGTGSYNEQFF. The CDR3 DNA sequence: TGTGCCAGCAGTGACGAGGGGACGGGCTCCTACAATGAGCAGTTCTTC.

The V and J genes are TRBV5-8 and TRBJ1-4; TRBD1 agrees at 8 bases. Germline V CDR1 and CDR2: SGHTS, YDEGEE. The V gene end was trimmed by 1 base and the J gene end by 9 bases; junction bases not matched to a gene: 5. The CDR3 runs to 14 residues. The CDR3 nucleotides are TGTGCCAGCAGCTTGTTTGACAGGGGCAAAAAACTGTTTTTT. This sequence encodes CASSLFDRGKKLFF.

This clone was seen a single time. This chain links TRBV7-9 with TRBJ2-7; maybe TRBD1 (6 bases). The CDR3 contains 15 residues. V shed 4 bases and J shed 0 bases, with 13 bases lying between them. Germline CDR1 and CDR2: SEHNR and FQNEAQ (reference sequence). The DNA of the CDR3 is TGTGCCAGCAGCTCCCCCGGGGACACCTCCTACGAGCAGTACTTC. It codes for CASSSPGDTSYEQYF.

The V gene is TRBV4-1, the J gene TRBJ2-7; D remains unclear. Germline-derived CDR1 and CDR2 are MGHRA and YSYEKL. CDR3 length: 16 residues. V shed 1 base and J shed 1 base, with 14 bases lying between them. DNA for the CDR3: TGCGCCAGCAGCCAAGGCTGGCCTGCCCAGTCCTACGAGCAGTACTTC. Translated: CASSQGWPAQSYEQYF.

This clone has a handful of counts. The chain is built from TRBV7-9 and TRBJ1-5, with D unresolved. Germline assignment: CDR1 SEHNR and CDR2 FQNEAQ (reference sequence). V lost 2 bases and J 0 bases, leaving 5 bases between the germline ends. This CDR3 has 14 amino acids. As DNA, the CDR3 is TGTGCCAGCAGCTTACGGGATAGCAATCAGCCCCAGCATTTT. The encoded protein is CASSLRDSNQPQHF. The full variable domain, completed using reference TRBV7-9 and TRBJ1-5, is DTGVSQNPRHKITKRGQNVTFRCDPISEHNRLYWYRQTLGQGPEFLTYFQNEAQLEKSRLLSDRFSAERPKGSFSTLEIQRTEQGDSAMYLCASSLRDSNQPQHFGDGTRLSIL.

CDR3 protein: CASSDPTRQSVNSPLHF. For the CDR3, the DNA is TGCGCCAGCAGTGACCCGACTCGACAGAGCGTCAATTCACCCCTCCACTTT. The chain joins TRBV10-2 to TRBJ1-6; D may be TRBD1 (5 bases). V was cut by 3 bases and J by 7 bases, with 19 bases left in between. This CDR3 spans 17 amino acids. CDR1 WSHSY and CDR2 SAAADI come from the germline V gene.

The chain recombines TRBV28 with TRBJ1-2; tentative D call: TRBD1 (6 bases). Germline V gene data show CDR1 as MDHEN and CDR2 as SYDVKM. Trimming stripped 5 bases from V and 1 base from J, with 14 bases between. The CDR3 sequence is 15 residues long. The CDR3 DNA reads TGTGCCAGCAGTCCCCAGGGGACGGGTAACTATGGCTACACCTTC. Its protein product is CASSPQGTGNYGYTF.

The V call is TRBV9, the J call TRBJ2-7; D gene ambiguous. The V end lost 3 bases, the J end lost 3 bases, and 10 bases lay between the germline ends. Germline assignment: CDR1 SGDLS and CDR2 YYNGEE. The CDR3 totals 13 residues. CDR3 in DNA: TGTGCCAGCAGCGGTCGGCGGAACTACGAGCAGTACTTC. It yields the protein CASSGRRNYEQYF.

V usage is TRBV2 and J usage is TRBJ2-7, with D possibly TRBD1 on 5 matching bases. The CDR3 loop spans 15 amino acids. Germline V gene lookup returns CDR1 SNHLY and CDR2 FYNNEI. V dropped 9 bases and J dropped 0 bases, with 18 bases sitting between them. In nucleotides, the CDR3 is TGTGCCAGTACTCCCGGACACCTCTTCTCCTACGAGCAGTACTTC. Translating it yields CASTPGHLFSYEQYF.

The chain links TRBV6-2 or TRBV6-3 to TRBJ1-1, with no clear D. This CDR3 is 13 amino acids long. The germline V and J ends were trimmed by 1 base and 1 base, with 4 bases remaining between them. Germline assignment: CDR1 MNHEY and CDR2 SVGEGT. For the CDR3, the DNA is TGTGCCAGCAGTTACTTGGAGAACACTGAAGCTTTCTTT. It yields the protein CASSYLENTEAFF.

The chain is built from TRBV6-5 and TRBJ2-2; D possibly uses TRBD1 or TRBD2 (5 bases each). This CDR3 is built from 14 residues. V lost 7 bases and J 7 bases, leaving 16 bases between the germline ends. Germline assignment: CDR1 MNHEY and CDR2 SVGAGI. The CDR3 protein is CASMRDGTVGELFF. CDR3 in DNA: TGTGCCAGCATGAGGGACGGTACAGTCGGGGAGCTGTTTTTT.

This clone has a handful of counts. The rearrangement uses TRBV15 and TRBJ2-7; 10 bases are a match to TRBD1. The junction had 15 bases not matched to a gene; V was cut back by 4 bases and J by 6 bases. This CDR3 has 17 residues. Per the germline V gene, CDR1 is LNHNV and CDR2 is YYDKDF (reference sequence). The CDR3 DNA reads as TGTGCCACCAGCACCCGGTGGGACAGGGGCCCCCAGAGCGAGCAGTACTTC. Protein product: CATSTRWDRGPQSEQYF.

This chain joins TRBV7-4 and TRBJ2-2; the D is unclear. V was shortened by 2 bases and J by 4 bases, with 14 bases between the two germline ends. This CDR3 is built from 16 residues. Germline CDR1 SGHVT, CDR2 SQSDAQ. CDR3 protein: CASSLTRLLGTGELFF. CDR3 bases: TGTGCCAGCAGCTTAACCCGCCTGTTGGGCACCGGGGAGCTGTTTTTT.

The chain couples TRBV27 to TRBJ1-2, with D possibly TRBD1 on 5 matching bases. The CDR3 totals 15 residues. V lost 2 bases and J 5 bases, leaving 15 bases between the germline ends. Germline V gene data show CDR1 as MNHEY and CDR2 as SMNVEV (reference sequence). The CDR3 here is CASSLNGARGYGYTF. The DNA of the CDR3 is TGTGCCAGCAGTTTAAACGGGGCGCGAGGGTATGGCTACACCTTC.

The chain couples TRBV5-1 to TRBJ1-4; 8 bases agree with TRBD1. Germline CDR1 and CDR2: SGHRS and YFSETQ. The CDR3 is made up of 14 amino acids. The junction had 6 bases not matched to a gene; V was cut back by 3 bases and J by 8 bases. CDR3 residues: CASSWTGFGEKLFF. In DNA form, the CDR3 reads TGCGCCAGCAGCTGGACAGGGTTTGGGGAAAAACTGTTTTTT. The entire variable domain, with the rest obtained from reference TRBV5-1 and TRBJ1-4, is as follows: KAGVTQTPRYLIKTRGQQVTLSCSPISGHRSVSWYQQTPGQGLQFLFEYFSETQRNKGNFPGRFSGRQFSNSRSEMNVSTLELGDSALYLCASSWTGFGEKLFFGSGTQLSVL.

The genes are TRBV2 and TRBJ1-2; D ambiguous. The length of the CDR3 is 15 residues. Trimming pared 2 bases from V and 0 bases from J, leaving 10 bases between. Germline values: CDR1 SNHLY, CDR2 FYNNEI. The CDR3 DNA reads TGTGCCAGCAGTGAAATAGCTGCGTCTAACTATGGCTACACCTTC. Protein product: CASSEIAASNYGYTF.

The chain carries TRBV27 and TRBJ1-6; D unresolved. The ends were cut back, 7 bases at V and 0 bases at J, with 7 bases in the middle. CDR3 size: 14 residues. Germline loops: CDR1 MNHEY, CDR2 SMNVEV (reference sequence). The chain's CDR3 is CASKWSSYNSPLHF. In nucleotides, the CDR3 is TGTGCCAGCAAATGGAGCTCCTATAATTCACCCCTCCACTTT.

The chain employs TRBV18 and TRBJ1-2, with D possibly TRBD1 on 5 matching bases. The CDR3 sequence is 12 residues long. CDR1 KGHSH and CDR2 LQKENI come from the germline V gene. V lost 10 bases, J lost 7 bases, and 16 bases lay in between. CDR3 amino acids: CAIPTREGGYTF. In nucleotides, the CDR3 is TGTGCCATCCCAACCAGGGAGGGTGGCTACACCTTC.

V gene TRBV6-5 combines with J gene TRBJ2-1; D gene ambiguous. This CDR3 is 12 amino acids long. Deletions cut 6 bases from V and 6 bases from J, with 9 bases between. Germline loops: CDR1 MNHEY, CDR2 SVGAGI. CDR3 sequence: CASSRSANEQFF. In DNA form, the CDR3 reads TGTGCCAGCAGCCGGTCAGCCAATGAGCAGTTCTTC.